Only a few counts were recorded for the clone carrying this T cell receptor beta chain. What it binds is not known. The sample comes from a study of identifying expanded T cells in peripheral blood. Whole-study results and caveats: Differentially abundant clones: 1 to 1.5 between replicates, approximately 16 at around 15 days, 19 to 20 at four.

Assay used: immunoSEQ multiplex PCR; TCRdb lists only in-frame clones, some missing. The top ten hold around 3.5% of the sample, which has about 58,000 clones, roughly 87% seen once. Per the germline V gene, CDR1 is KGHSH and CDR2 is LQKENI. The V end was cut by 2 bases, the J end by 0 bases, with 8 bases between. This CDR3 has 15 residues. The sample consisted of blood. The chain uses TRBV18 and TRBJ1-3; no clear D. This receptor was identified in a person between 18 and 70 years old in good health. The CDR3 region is CASSPGWGSGNTIYF. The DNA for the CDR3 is TGTGCCAGCTCACCAGGGTGGGGCTCTGGAAACACCATATATTTT.